The rows below give T cell receptor beta chains drawn from one sample of a study of cytomegalovirus exposure and HLA in healthy donors. This table comes from immunoSEQ multiplex PCR, and its TCRdb copy is limited to in-frame clones, with some not included. The sample includes some 150,000 clones, roughly 80% of them seen just once. Sequenced input: PBMCs. The receptors stem from a woman between 35 and 50 years old in good health and CMV-seronegative. Each CDR3 is given with its conserved first and last residue.

j_call v_call cdr3_aa
TRBJ1-5 TRBV28 CASSPTTVPRNQPQHF
TRBJ1-1 TRBV27 CASSLHAGAVNTEAFF
TRBJ1-5 TRBV5-1 CASSLAGGYQPQHF
TRBJ2-5 TRBV5-1 CASSLVPDTGGGETQYF
TRBJ2-7 TRBV27 CASSLFQTPGESYEQYF
TRBJ1-1 TRBV5-1 CASSAGQGGTEAFF
TRBJ2-1 TRBV29-1 CSVQLSEGAYNEQFF
TRBJ1-1 TRBV7-9 CASNEGGNEKAFF
TRBJ1-1 TRBV6-5 CASSSRPWTENTEAFF
TRBJ2-5 TRBV28 CASGGVSAQYF
TRBJ2-7 TRBV11-3 CASSLRRDYEQYF
TRBJ2-2 TRBV10-2 CASMPGQGTGELFF
TRBJ1-2 TRBV25-1 CARRGRVSYGYTF
TRBJ2-3 TRBV18 CASSPPIGGGARDTQYF
TRBJ2-7 TRBV11-3 CASSLGQLVDEQYF
TRBJ1-5 TRBV6-1 CASSGTGQGRTQPQHF
TRBJ1-1 TRBV11-3 CASSYTWNTEAFF
TRBJ1-5 TRBV2 CASSGTGGLQPQHF
TRBJ1-1 TRBV11-2 CASSPELPWAFF
TRBJ2-3 TRBV11-2 CASNLVGLAGGPGLDTQYF
TRBJ1-2 TRBV5-1 CASVGQGVGGYTF
TRBJ2-1 TRBV30 CAWSVRSDEQFF
TRBJ1-5 TRBV28 CASSLGNGGLAQHF
TRBJ1-4 TRBV29-1 CSVEDLNWAQGGEKLFF
TRBJ1-4 TRBV6-4 CASSRTDRDEKLFF
TRBJ1-3 TRBV5-6 CASSLKFGGSGNTIYF
TRBJ1-1 TRBV4-1 CASSHGGSRNTEAFF
TRBJ2-5 TRBV11-3 CASSQRPTGETQYF
TRBJ1-4 TRBV28 CASRQTTNEKLFF
TRBJ1-3 TRBV6-5 CASSLTGANAGNTIYF
TRBJ2-2 TRBV10-3 CAIRLNTGELFF
TRBJ1-5 TRBV11-3 CASSFRYPCRNQPQHF
TRBJ2-1 TRBV13 CASSLGGLYEQFF
TRBJ1-1 TRBV19 CASSTERGGTEAFF
TRBJ2-2 TRBV6-1 CASSGSQGIGGELFF
TRBJ1-2 TRBV28 CAINPDSYGYTF
TRBJ1-5 TRBV6-6 CASTWDRGTQPQHF
TRBJ2-1 TRBV5-6 CASSSGNNEQFF
TRBJ1-5 TRBV5-5 CASSPTGVPDQPQHF
TRBJ2-1 TRBV30 CAWEQLAGDYNEQFF
TRBJ2-7 TRBV6-1 CASRTRGRYEQYF
TRBJ2-4 TRBV9 CASSVETLTGNLGETKNIQYF